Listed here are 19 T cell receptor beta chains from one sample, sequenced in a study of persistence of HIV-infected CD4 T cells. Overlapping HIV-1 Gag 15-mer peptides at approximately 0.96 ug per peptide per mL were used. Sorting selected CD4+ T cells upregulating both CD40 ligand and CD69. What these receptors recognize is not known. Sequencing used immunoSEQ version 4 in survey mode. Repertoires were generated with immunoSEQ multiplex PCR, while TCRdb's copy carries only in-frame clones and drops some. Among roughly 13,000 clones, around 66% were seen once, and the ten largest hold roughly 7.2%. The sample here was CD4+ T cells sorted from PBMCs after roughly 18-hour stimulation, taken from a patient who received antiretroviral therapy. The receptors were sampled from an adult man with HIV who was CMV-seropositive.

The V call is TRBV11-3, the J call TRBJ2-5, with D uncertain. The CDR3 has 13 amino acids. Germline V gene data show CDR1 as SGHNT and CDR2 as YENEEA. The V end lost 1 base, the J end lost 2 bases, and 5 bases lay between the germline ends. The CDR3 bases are TGTGCCAGCAGCTTAGCCAGTCAAGAGACCCAGTACTTC. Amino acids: CASSLASQETQYF.

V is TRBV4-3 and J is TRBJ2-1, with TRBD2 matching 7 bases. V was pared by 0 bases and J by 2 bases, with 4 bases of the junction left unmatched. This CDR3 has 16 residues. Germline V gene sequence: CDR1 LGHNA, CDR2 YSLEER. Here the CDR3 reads CASSQDHSGAYNEQFF. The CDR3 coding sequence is TGCGCCAGCAGCCAAGACCACAGCGGGGCCTACAATGAGCAGTTCTTC.

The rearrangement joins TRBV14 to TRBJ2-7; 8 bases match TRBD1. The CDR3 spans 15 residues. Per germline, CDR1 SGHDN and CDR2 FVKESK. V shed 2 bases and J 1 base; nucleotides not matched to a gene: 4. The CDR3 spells CASSQIDRGSYEQYF. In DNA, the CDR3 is TGTGCCAGCAGCCAAATAGACAGGGGTTCCTACGAGCAGTACTTC. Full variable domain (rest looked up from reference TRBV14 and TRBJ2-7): EAGVTQFPSHSVIEKGQTVTLRCDPISGHDNLYWYRRVMGKEIKFLLHFVKESKQDESGMPNNRFLAERTGGTYSTLKVQPAELEDSGVYFCASSQIDRGSYEQYFGPGTRLTVT.

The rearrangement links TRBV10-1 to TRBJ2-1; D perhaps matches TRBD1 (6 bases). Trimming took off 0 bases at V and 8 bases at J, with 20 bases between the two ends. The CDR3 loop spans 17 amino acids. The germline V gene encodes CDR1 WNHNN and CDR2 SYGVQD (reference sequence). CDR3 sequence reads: CASSESMGANRTDEQFF. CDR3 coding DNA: TGCGCCAGCAGTGAGTCGATGGGGGCCAACAGGACCGATGAGCAGTTCTTC.

CDR3 amino acids: CASSLWGQGARGTEAFF. In DNA form, the CDR3 reads TGTGCCAGCAGTTTATGGGGACAGGGGGCGCGGGGCACTGAAGCTTTCTTT. This rearrangement joins TRBV28 to TRBJ1-1; 12 nucleotides line up with TRBD1. V shed 0 bases and J 4 bases; nucleotides not matched to a gene: 6. This CDR3 is built from 17 residues. Germline lookup yields CDR1 MDHEN and CDR2 SYDVKM.

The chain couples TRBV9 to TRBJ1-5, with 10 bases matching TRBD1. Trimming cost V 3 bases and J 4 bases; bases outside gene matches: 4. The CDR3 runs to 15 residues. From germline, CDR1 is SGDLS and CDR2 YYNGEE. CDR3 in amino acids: CASSAGQGLNQPQHF. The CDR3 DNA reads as TGTGCCAGCAGCGCGGGACAGGGGCTAAATCAGCCCCAGCATTTT. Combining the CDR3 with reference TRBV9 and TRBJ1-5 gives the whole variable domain DSGVTQTPKHLITATGQRVTLRCSPRSGDLSVYWYQQSLDQGLQFLIQYYNGEERAKGNILERFSAQQFPDLHSELNLSSLELGDSALYFCASSAGQGLNQPQHFGDGTRLSIL.

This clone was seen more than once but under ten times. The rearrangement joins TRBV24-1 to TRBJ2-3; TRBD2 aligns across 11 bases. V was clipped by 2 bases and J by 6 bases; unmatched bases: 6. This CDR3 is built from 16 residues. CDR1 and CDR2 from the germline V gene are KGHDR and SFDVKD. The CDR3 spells CATSDSVAGGPDTQYF. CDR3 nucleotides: TGTGCCACCAGTGATTCTGTAGCGGGGGGGCCCGATACGCAGTATTTT.

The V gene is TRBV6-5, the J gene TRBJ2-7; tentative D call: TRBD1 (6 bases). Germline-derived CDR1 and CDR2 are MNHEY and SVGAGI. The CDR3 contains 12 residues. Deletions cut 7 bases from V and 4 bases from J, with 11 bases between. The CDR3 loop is CASNTGSYEQYF. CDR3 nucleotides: TGTGCCAGCAATACAGGGTCATACGAGCAGTACTTC.

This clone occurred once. In DNA, the CDR3 is TGTGCCAGCAGCTTAAAGGGGCCCTCCTCCAATCAGCCCCAGCATTTT. Residues: CASSLKGPSSNQPQHF. The rearrangement links TRBV7-6 to TRBJ1-5; TRBD1 might be the D (5 bases). CDR1 and CDR2 (germline): SGHVS, FNYEAQ. The CDR3 has 16 residues. Trimming removed 2 bases from V and 3 bases from J, with 14 bases in between.

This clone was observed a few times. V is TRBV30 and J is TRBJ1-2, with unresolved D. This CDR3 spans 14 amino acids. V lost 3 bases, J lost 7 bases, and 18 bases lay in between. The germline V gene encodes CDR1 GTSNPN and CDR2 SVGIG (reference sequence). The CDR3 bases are TGTGCCTGGAGAGGGCCATTAAGGGTTGGTGGCTACACCTTC. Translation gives CAWRGPLRVGGYTF. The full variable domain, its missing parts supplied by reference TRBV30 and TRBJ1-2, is SQTIHQWPATLVQPVGSPLSLECTVEGTSNPNLYWYRQAAGRGLQLLFYSVGIGQISSEVPQNLSASRPQDRQFILSSKKLLLSDSGFYLCAWRGPLRVGGYTFGSGTRLTVV.

CDR3 DNA: TGTGCCAGCAGCCAAGATCAAAGGTTTGGGGGGACAACCAAAAACATTCAGTACTTC. It yields the protein CASSQDQRFGGTTKNIQYF. The V gene is TRBV3-1 (or the pseudogene TRBV3-2), the J gene TRBJ2-4; either TRBD1 or TRBD2 may supply D (6 bases each). Germline CDR1 and CDR2: LGHDT and YNNKEL (reference sequence). CDR3 size: 19 residues. V was shortened by 0 bases and J by 2 bases, with 20 bases between the two germline ends.

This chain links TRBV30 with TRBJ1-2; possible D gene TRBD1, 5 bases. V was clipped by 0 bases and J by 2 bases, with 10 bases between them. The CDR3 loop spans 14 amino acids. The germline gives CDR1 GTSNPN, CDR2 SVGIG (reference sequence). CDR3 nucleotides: TGTGCCTGGAGTGTTCCAGGGATAAACTATGGCTACACCTTC. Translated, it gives CAWSVPGINYGYTF.

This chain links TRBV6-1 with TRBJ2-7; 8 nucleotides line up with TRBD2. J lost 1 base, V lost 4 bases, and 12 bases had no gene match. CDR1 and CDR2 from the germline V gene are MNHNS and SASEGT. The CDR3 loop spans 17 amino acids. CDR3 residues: CASSVPGRGTSSYEQYF. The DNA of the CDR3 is TGTGCCAGCAGTGTCCCCGGGAGGGGGACATCTTCCTACGAGCAGTACTTC.

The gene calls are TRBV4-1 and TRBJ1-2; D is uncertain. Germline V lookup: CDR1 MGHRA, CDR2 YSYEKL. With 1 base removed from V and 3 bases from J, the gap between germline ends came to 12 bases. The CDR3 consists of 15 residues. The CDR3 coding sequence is TGCGCCAGCAGCCAAGGAGAGGCCAGATACTATGGCTACACCTTC. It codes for CASSQGEARYYGYTF.

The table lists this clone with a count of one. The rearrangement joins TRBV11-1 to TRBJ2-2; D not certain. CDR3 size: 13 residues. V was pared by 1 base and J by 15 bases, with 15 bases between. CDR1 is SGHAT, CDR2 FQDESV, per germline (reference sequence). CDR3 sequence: CASSLELRSKVFF. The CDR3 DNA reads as TGTGCCAGCAGCTTAGAGTTGCGGTCGAAAGTGTTTTTT.

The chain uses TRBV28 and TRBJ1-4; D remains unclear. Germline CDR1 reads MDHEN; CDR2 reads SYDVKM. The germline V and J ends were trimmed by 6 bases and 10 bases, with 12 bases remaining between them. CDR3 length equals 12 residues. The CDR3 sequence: CASSVGARKLFF. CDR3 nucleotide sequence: TGTGCCAGCAGCGTGGGTGCTCGAAAACTGTTTTTT.

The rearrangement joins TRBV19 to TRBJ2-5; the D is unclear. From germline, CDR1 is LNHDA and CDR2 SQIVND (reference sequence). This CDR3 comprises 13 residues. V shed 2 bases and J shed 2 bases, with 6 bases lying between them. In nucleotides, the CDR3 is TGTGCCAGTAGTATAAGTCGGCAAGAGACCCAGTACTTC. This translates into CASSISRQETQYF.

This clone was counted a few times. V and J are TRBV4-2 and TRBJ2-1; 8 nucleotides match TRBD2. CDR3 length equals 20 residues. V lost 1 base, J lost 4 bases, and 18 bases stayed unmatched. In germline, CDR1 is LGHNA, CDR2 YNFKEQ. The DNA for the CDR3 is TGTGCCAGCAGCCAAGGGGAGTTTGCTCGGGTAGCGGGGCCTTACAATGAGCAGTTCTTC. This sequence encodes CASSQGEFARVAGPYNEQFF.

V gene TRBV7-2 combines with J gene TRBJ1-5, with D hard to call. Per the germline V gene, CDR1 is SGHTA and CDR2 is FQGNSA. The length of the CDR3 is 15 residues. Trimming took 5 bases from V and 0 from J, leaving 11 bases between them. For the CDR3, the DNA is TGTGCCAGCAGCCCCCCCGCTTATAGCAATCAGCCCCAGCATTTT. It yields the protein CASSPPAYSNQPQHF.